Listed below are T cell receptor beta chains from one sample, sequenced in a study of cytomegalovirus exposure and HLA in healthy donors. Sequencing used immunoSEQ multiplex PCR; TCRdb keeps in-frame clones, though not all of them. This table holds just under 150,000 clones, roughly 90% found once. The sequencing sample was made of PBMCs. These receptors were taken from a man younger than 35 in good health and CMV-seropositive. Each CDR3 is given with its conserved first and last residue. The D gene is left open where the match is weak. Size is omitted from some rows. Given values are once, few, many or a class for expanded clones.

V	D	J	size	length	DNA	CDR3
TRBV30	.	TRBJ2-1	.	14	TGTGCCGCGAGCCGCCAAGGGGTAAGCAATGAGCAGTTCTTC	CAASRQGVSNEQFF
TRBV19	.	TRBJ2-7	once	13	TGTGCCAGTAGTATGCGGAGTACCTACGAGCAGTACTTC	CASSMRSTYEQYF
TRBV28	TRBD1	TRBJ1-5	.	15	TGTGCCAGCAGTTCGGCGACAGGGGACAATCAGCCCCAGCATTTT	CASSSATGDNQPQHF
TRBV18	TRBD1	TRBJ1-6	.	14	TGTGCCAGCTCCCAACAGGGGGCGAATTCACCCCTCCACTTT	CASSQQGANSPLHF
TRBV29-1	TRBD2	TRBJ2-7	.	12	TGCAGCGGCATGGGACTAGCGCTCGAGCAGTACTTC	CSGMGLALEQYF
TRBV5-1	TRBD1	TRBJ1-2	.	14	TGCGCCAGCAGCTCGACAGGGGCTAACTATGGCTACACCTTC	CASSSTGANYGYTF
TRBV15	.	TRBJ2-3	.	16	TGTGCCACCAGCAGAGGCCTTCGCGGAAGCACAGATACGCAGTATTTT	CATSRGLRGSTDTQYF
TRBV19	.	TRBJ1-2	.	13	TGTGCCAGTAGTAGGGACTTTAACTATGGCTACACCTTC	CASSRDFNYGYTF
TRBV30	.	TRBJ1-5	.	18	TGTGCCTGGAGTTTCCCTGTGGGGGCCGTATGGAGCAATCAGCCCCAGCATTTT	CAWSFPVGAVWSNQPQHF
TRBV10-1	.	TRBJ1-5	.	18	TGCGCCAGCAGACTCAGGCTTACTCTCGACAGGTCCAATCAGCCCCAGCATTTT	CASRLRLTLDRSNQPQHF
TRBV11-2	.	TRBJ1-1	.	13	TGTGCCAGCAGCCTCCGACAGGATAGTGAGGCTTTCTTT	CASSLRQDSEAFF
TRBV28	TRBD1	TRBJ1-1	.	12	TGTGCCAGCAGGGACAGGCACACTGAAGCTTTCTTT	CASRDRHTEAFF
TRBV11-3	.	TRBJ2-2	.	14	TGTGCCAGCAGCTTAGGTCTTAACACCGGGGAGCTGTTTTTT	CASSLGLNTGELFF
TRBV18	TRBD2	TRBJ2-7	.	16	TGTGCCAGCTCTCCCCTAGCGGGGGAGGGATCCTACGAGCAGTACTTC	CASSPLAGEGSYEQYF
TRBV7-9	.	TRBJ2-7	.	15	TGTGCCAGCAGCCAGCCGCGGCAGAACGCCTACGAGCAGTACTTC	CASSQPRQNAYEQYF
TRBV29-1	.	TRBJ2-2	once	13	TGCAGCGCCTCGGGACTGTACACCGGGGAGCTGTTTTTT	CSASGLYTGELFF
TRBV5-1	.	TRBJ2-3	.	16	TGCGCCAGCAGCTTGGCTGGCGGAGGACGCACAGATACGCAGTATTTT	CASSLAGGGRTDTQYF
TRBV4-2	TRBD1	TRBJ1-1	.	15	TGTGCCAGCAGCCAAGATAAGGGGGCGAACACTGAAGCTTTCTTT	CASSQDKGANTEAFF
TRBV10-2	.	TRBJ2-1	.	14	TGCGCCAGCAACCTGGGACTGGACTACAATGAGCAGTTCTTC	CASNLGLDYNEQFF